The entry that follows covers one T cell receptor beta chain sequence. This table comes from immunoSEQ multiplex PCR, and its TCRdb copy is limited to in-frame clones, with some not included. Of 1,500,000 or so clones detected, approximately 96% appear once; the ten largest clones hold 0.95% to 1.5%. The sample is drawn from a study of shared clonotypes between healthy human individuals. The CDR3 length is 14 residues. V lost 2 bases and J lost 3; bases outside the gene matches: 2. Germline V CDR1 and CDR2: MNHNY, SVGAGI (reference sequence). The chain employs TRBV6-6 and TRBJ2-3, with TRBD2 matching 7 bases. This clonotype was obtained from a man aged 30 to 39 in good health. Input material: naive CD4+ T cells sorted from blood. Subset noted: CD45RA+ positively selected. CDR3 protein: CASSYGEGTDTQYF. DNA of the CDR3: TGTGCCAGCAGTTACGGGGAGGGGACAGATACGCAGTATTTT.